The 25 T cell receptor beta chains below were found in one sample sequenced in a study of identical twins. From the 5' RACE reads, TCRdb called clonotypes with MiXCR, one entry per CDR3 protein. Among 150,000 or so distinct CDR3 sequences, roughly 3.2% were seen once, and the ten largest hold approximately 7.6%. The sample taken for sequencing was memory T cells sorted from blood. These receptors were collected from a man aged 18 to 29 in good health.

This clonotype was counted many times. The chain links TRBV25-1 to TRBJ2-5; 9 nucleotides line up with TRBD1. This CDR3 spans 13 amino acids. V was clipped by 4 bases and J by 4 bases; unmatched bases: 1. Germline CDR1 reads MGHDK; CDR2 reads SYGVNS. CDR3: CASSGTGVETQYF. The CDR3 nucleotides are TGTGCCAGCAGTGGGACAGGGGTAGAGACCCAGTACTTC.

This clonotype was observed at least ten times. Here the CDR3 DNA reads TGTGCCAGCAGTTTGAGTCTAGCGGGAGTTCGGACAGATACGCAGTATTTT. It codes for CASSLSLAGVRTDTQYF. The J gene is TRBJ2-3, the V gene TRBV6-2 or TRBV6-3, with 10 bases that match TRBD2. From germline, CDR1 is MNHEY and CDR2 SVGEGT. V shed 4 bases and J 3 bases; nucleotides not matched to a gene: 10. The CDR3 is 17 amino acids.

This clonotype was observed at least ten times. The chain couples TRBV6-5 to TRBJ1-6, with no clear D. The CDR3 totals 16 residues. Trimming left V 3 bases short and J 7 bases short, with 16 bases between. Germline loops: CDR1 MNHEY, CDR2 SVGAGI. The CDR3, as DNA: TGTGCCAGCAGTTATGCTTCGGGATCTTGGAATTCACCCCTCCACTTT. It encodes CASSYASGSWNSPLHF.

In its sample, this clonotype was seen many times. The chain links TRBV12-3 or TRBV12-4 to TRBJ2-5; unclear D gene. V was cut by 2 bases and J by 5 bases, with 15 bases left in between. This CDR3 is 15 amino acids long. CDR3 nucleotides: TGTGCCAGCAGTTTATTGGCGGACCCGTCTGAGACCCAGTACTTC. It yields the protein CASSLLADPSETQYF.

This clonotype was detected ten times or more. The genes are TRBV20-1 and TRBJ1-1; weak D call: TRBD1 (5 bases). The CDR3 is made up of 13 amino acids. Trimming left V 5 bases short and J 6 bases short, with 16 bases between. Germline CDR1 reads DFQATT; CDR2 reads SNEGSKA (reference sequence). This chain's CDR3 is CSARDLQTPEAFF. In nucleotides, the CDR3 is TGCAGTGCTCGGGACCTGCAAACCCCTGAAGCTTTCTTT.

There are many counts of this clonotype. The rearrangement joins TRBV5-1 to TRBJ2-1; TRBD2 matches 7 bases. Germline values: CDR1 SGHRS, CDR2 YFSETQ. This CDR3 spans 13 amino acids. V was pared by 4 bases and J by 9 bases, with 7 bases of the junction left unmatched. The CDR3: CASSPTSDAEQFF. CDR3 bases: TGCGCCAGCAGCCCCACTAGCGATGCTGAGCAGTTCTTC.

At least ten counts were recorded for this clonotype. The chain joins TRBV5-1 to TRBJ2-3, with D unclear. There are 16 residues in the CDR3. The V and J ends lost 1 base and 0 bases respectively, with 12 bases between them. The germline V gene encodes CDR1 SGHRS and CDR2 YFSETQ. The DNA for the CDR3 is TGCGCCAGCAGCTTGCGCGGCAGCTCTAGCACAGATACGCAGTATTTT. Its translation is CASSLRGSSSTDTQYF. Variable domain in full (rest from reference TRBV5-1 and TRBJ2-3): KAGVTQTPRYLIKTRGQQVTLSCSPISGHRSVSWYQQTPGQGLQFLFEYFSETQRNKGNFPGRFSGRQFSNSRSEMNVSTLELGDSALYLCASSLRGSSSTDTQYFGPGTRLTVL.

V is TRBV7-2 and J is TRBJ2-6, with a possible D match to TRBD1 (5 bases). Trimming pared 3 bases from V and 0 bases from J, leaving 12 bases between. Germline CDR1 is SGHTA and CDR2 is FQGNSA. CDR3 length equals 17 residues. The CDR3 region has the DNA TGTGCCAGCAGCTTCGACAGAACAAGCTCTGGGGCCAACGTCCTGACTTTC. As protein: CASSFDRTSSGANVLTF. Full variable domain (missing parts from reference TRBV7-2 and TRBJ2-6): GAGVSQSPSNKVTEKGKDVELRCDPISGHTALYWYRQSLGQGLEFLIYFQGNSAPDKSGLPSDRFSAERTGGSVSTLTIQRTQQEDSAVYLCASSFDRTSSGANVLTFGAGSRLTVL.

The CDR3 DNA is TGTGCCAGCAGCCCTTTGTACCAAGAGACCCAGTACTTC. It is translated as CASSPLYQETQYF. The genes are TRBV7-9 and TRBJ2-5; D remains unclear. CDR1 SEHNR and CDR2 FQNEAQ come from the germline V gene (reference sequence). V was cut by 5 bases and J by 0 bases, with 7 bases left in between. The CDR3 has 13 residues. Together with reference TRBV7-9 and TRBJ2-5, the CDR3 gives the full variable domain: DTGVSQNPRHKITKRGQNVTFRCDPISEHNRLYWYRQTLGQGPEFLTYFQNEAQLEKSRLLSDRFSAERPKGSFSTLEIQRTEQGDSAMYLCASSPLYQETQYFGPGTRLLVL.

In its sample, this clonotype was seen many times. J is TRBJ2-5 and V is TRBV5-1; 7 bases align to TRBD2. The CDR3 has 14 amino acids. Germline V CDR1 and CDR2: SGHRS, YFSETQ. V lost 0 bases, J lost 5 bases, and 4 bases stayed unmatched. The CDR3 loop is CASSLGQGGETQYF. CDR3 nucleotide sequence: TGCGCCAGCAGCTTGGGCCAGGGAGGGGAGACCCAGTACTTC.

This clonotype was recorded at least ten times. The rearrangement joins TRBV7-9 to TRBJ1-2, with 12 bases matching TRBD1. The V gene end was trimmed by 5 bases and the J gene end by 8 bases; junction bases not matched to a gene: 3. CDR3 length: 13 amino acids. CDR1 is SEHNR, CDR2 FQNEAQ, per germline (reference sequence). CDR3 sequence: CASSGDRGRGYTF. CDR3 DNA sequence: TGTGCCAGCAGCGGGGACAGGGGGCGAGGCTACACCTTC.

This clonotype was counted at least ten times. J is TRBJ2-2 and V is TRBV3-1; 9 nucleotides match TRBD1. The length of the CDR3 is 16 residues. With 4 bases clipped from V and 1 base from J, the junction kept 4 bases outside the gene matches. The germline V gene encodes CDR1 LGHDT and CDR2 YNNKEL (reference sequence). In DNA, the CDR3 is TGTGCCAGCAGCCGCCGACAGGGGGAGAACACCGGGGAGCTGTTTTTT. It encodes CASSRRQGENTGELFF.

At least ten counts were recorded for this clonotype. The chain couples TRBV5-1 to TRBJ2-2; a possible D gene is TRBD1 (6 bases). CDR3 size: 16 residues. Germline loops: CDR1 SGHRS, CDR2 YFSETQ. The V end lost 4 bases, the J end lost 4 bases, and 17 bases lay between the germline ends. In DNA, the CDR3 is TGCGCCAGCAGCCTAGCCACCGGGACACCCACCGGGGAGCTGTTTTTT. Its translation is CASSLATGTPTGELFF.

At least ten counts were recorded for this clonotype. The CDR3 DNA is TGTGCCAGCAGTTCCCCGACAGGGATGGGAGAGACCCAGTACTTC. Translated: CASSSPTGMGETQYF. This chain connects TRBV28 to TRBJ2-5; 7 bases align to TRBD1. This CDR3 comprises 15 residues. Germline V gene sequence: CDR1 MDHEN, CDR2 SYDVKM. With V trimmed by 4 bases and J by 4 bases, 9 bases remained unmatched.

This clonotype came up many times. V usage is TRBV12-3 or TRBV12-4 and J usage is TRBJ1-1; TRBD1 matches at 10 bases. V dropped 9 bases and J dropped 6; count of bases not matched to a gene: 7. The CDR3 runs 13 residues. This CDR3 is CASRQGARSEAFF. The CDR3, as DNA: TGTGCCAGTCGACAGGGGGCGCGATCTGAAGCTTTCTTT.

This clonotype was observed a few times. The chain is built from TRBV6-1 and TRBJ1-1, with 7 bases aligning to TRBD1. The CDR3 extends over 15 amino acids. The germline V gene has CDR1 MNHNS and CDR2 SASEGT. Trimming cost V 10 bases and J 4 bases; bases outside gene matches: 15. The CDR3 here is CATYQRGAGGTEAFF. CDR3 coding DNA: TGTGCCACCTACCAGCGGGGGGCAGGGGGCACTGAAGCTTTCTTT.

The table lists this clonotype with many counts. The CDR3 spells CSARGIWGGGYTF. Here the CDR3 DNA reads TGCAGTGCTAGAGGTATCTGGGGAGGTGGCTACACCTTC. V and J are TRBV20-1 and TRBJ1-2; D gene uncertain. Trimming left V 1 base short and J 7 bases short, with 13 bases between. The CDR3 has 13 residues. The germline V gene has CDR1 DFQATT and CDR2 SNEGSKA (reference sequence).

Many counts were recorded for this clonotype. The gene calls are TRBV20-1 and TRBJ2-7, with D uncertain. This CDR3 has 12 amino acids. Between the trimmed V and J ends, which lost 5 bases and 2 bases, there was a span of 10 bases. From germline, CDR1 is DFQATT and CDR2 SNEGSKA (reference sequence). CDR3: CSAPRLTYEQYV. CDR3 sequence (DNA): TGCAGTGCTCCCAGACTTACCTACGAGCAGTACGTC.

This clonotype was found many times. The chain joins TRBV20-1 to TRBJ1-5; D unclear. The V end was cut by 5 bases, the J end by 6 bases, with 14 bases between. Germline CDR1 is DFQATT and CDR2 is SNEGSKA (reference sequence). The CDR3 contains 13 residues. CDR3 amino acids: CSAPAGRSQPQHF. The CDR3 DNA is TGCAGTGCTCCGGCCGGTAGGAGTCAGCCCCAGCATTTT.

There are many counts of this clonotype. V is TRBV14 and J is TRBJ2-2; the D is unclear. V lost 4 bases and J 4 bases, leaving 10 bases between the germline ends. CDR3 length equals 14 residues. Germline CDR1 SGHDN, CDR2 FVKESK. The CDR3 DNA reads TGTGCCAGCAGCCCCGGACGGTTCACCGGGGAGCTGTTTTTT. Encoded protein: CASSPGRFTGELFF.

This clonotype appeared a few times. J is TRBJ2-7 and V is TRBV20-1; tentative D call: TRBD1 (5 bases). Germline V CDR1 and CDR2: DFQATT, SNEGSKA (reference sequence). The germline V and J ends were trimmed by 0 bases and 0 bases, with 15 bases remaining between them. CDR3 length equals 16 residues. CDR3 residues: CSAREPIPGLSYEQYF. The CDR3 nucleotides are TGCAGTGCTAGAGAACCAATTCCAGGGCTCTCCTACGAGCAGTACTTC.

This clonotype was observed at least ten times. The rearrangement joins TRBV30 to TRBJ2-7; no clear D. V gave up 2 bases and J gave up 3 bases, with 8 bases separating them. This CDR3 has 12 amino acids. Germline CDR1 is GTSNPN and CDR2 is SVGIG (reference sequence). In DNA, the CDR3 is TGTGCCTGGAGTATAGACGGCTACGAGCAGTACTTC. It is translated as CAWSIDGYEQYF. Together with reference TRBV30 and TRBJ2-7, the CDR3 gives the full variable domain: SQTIHQWPATLVQPVGSPLSLECTVEGTSNPNLYWYRQAAGRGLQLLFYSVGIGQISSEVPQNLSASRPQDRQFILSSKKLLLSDSGFYLCAWSIDGYEQYFGPGTRLTVT.

This clonotype occurred many times. The chain links TRBV20-1 to TRBJ2-1; either TRBD1 or TRBD2 may fit D (6 bases each). This CDR3 has 13 residues. The germline CDR1 and CDR2 sequences are DFQATT and SNEGSKA (reference sequence). V dropped 6 bases and J dropped 5 bases, with 14 bases sitting between them. CDR3 coding DNA: TGCAGTGCCCCCACCGGGGGCCACAATGAGCAGTTCTTC. It specifies CSAPTGGHNEQFF.

This clonotype was detected many times. The rearrangement links TRBV19 to TRBJ2-1, with D unresolved. CDR1 and CDR2 from the germline V gene are LNHDA and SQIVND (reference sequence). This CDR3 region has 13 residues. Trimming pared 9 bases from V and 8 bases from J, leaving 17 bases between. The CDR3 loop reads CASYSRITYEQFF. CDR3 sequence (DNA): TGTGCCAGCTACTCGCGGATTACCTATGAGCAGTTCTTC.

This clonotype was picked up many times. The rearrangement joins TRBV28 to TRBJ2-7; 13 bases agree with TRBD2. V was clipped by 5 bases and J by 1 base; unmatched bases: 8. This CDR3 region has 17 residues. Germline CDR1 reads MDHEN; CDR2 reads SYDVKM. CDR3 in DNA: TGTGCCAGCAGTCCCGGACTAGCGGGAGAGAGTTCCTACGAGCAGTACTTC. It encodes CASSPGLAGESSYEQYF.